The clone carrying this TCR beta chain has a single count. Its target is unknown. Germline assignment: CDR1 SGHVS and CDR2 FNYEAQ. V lost 1 base and J lost 0; bases outside the gene matches: 7. The CDR3 totals 18 residues. The protocol was immunoSEQ multiplex PCR, while the TCRdb copy is restricted to in-frame clones and leaves out a portion. The data hold about 120,000 clones, with roughly 89% observed a single time. These donors were members of the approximately 110-subject validation cohort, a group separate from the approximately 670-subject first cohort. This sample was included in a study of cytomegalovirus exposure and HLA in healthy donors. General observations from the study: A list of approximately 160 TCR beta chains associated with cytomegalovirus was given. In vitro experiments confirmed that three CMV-associated chains were specific for CMV antigens. Rarity marked most TCR sequences, yet some public TCRs occurred in many donors.

The sequenced sample was PBMCs. V and J are TRBV7-6 and TRBJ2-1; 9 nucleotides agree with TRBD1. The receptor's source is a woman younger than 35 in good health and CMV-seronegative. CDR3 in amino acids: CASSLGGGTGTSYNEQFF. The CDR3 bases are TGTGCCAGCAGCTTAGGGGGAGGGACAGGGACCTCCTACAATGAGCAGTTCTTC.